A selection of T cell receptor beta chains follows, all from one sample in a study of cytomegalovirus exposure and HLA in healthy donors. This table comes from immunoSEQ multiplex PCR, and its TCRdb copy is limited to in-frame clones, with some not included. This table has 110,000 or so clones, 74% appearing once. The specimen sequenced was PBMCs. The receptors come from a woman aged 50 to 60 in good health and CMV-seropositive. Each CDR3 is given without its conserved first and last residue. The order of the fields is V gene, clone size, D gene, J gene, CDR3 protein. D genes are given only for firm matches. Clone size is stated in some rows and not others, as once, few, many or a class when expanded.

V gene: TRBV7-2; clone size: -; D gene: TRBD1; J gene: TRBJ1-4; CDR3 protein: ASSPGQGARKLF
V gene: TRBV29-1; clone size: few; D gene: TRBD1; J gene: TRBJ2-2; CDR3 protein: SVVVGTVNTGELF
V gene: TRBV4-1; clone size: -; D gene: TRBD1; J gene: TRBJ2-3; CDR3 protein: ASSPRDREFSDTQY
V gene: TRBV10-3; clone size: -; D gene: TRBD1; J gene: TRBJ1-1; CDR3 protein: AIRNTGGGMNTEAF
V gene: TRBV19; clone size: -; D gene: -; J gene: TRBJ1-4; CDR3 protein: ASSTDDRLGEKLF
V gene: TRBV29-1; clone size: -; D gene: -; J gene: TRBJ1-1; CDR3 protein: SVEKGRTEAF
V gene: TRBV9; clone size: -; D gene: -; J gene: TRBJ1-4; CDR3 protein: ASSPGQPNEKLF
V gene: TRBV2; clone size: -; D gene: TRBD2; J gene: TRBJ2-7; CDR3 protein: ASSELPGTGGYEQY
V gene: TRBV30; clone size: -; D gene: -; J gene: TRBJ1-5; CDR3 protein: AWSGRQVVQPQH
V gene: TRBV29-1; clone size: few; D gene: -; J gene: TRBJ1-2; CDR3 protein: SVELSSYGYT
V gene: TRBV10-2; clone size: -; D gene: TRBD2; J gene: TRBJ2-2; CDR3 protein: ASRTSGGGVGELF
V gene: TRBV7-2; clone size: -; D gene: -; J gene: TRBJ1-2; CDR3 protein: ATRDGGEANYGYT
V gene: TRBV11-2; clone size: -; D gene: -; J gene: TRBJ2-1; CDR3 protein: ASSSLLPENYNEQF
V gene: TRBV27; clone size: -; D gene: -; J gene: TRBJ1-2; CDR3 protein: ASSLSLTGRYGYT
V gene: TRBV19; clone size: -; D gene: -; J gene: TRBJ1-1; CDR3 protein: ASSYLGNTEAF
V gene: TRBV19; clone size: -; D gene: TRBD2; J gene: TRBJ2-2; CDR3 protein: ASSIVGGTNTGELF
V gene: TRBV19; clone size: once; D gene: TRBD1; J gene: TRBJ1-1; CDR3 protein: ASSRSGGLNTEAF
V gene: TRBV18; clone size: -; D gene: -; J gene: TRBJ1-2; CDR3 protein: ASSLSQGANYGYT
V gene: TRBV19; clone size: few; D gene: TRBD1; J gene: TRBJ1-5; CDR3 protein: ASSAHPGQGNQPQH
V gene: TRBV5-4; clone size: -; D gene: -; J gene: TRBJ1-2; CDR3 protein: ASRLVGQTHGYT
V gene: TRBV30; clone size: -; D gene: -; J gene: TRBJ1-1; CDR3 protein: AWTDNRMNTEAF
V gene: TRBV28; clone size: once; D gene: TRBD1; J gene: TRBJ1-5; CDR3 protein: ASSLPGQGSLSSNQPQH
V gene: TRBV7-9; clone size: -; D gene: TRBD1; J gene: TRBJ1-1; CDR3 protein: SSNRGDTEAF
V gene: TRBV28; clone size: -; D gene: TRBD2; J gene: TRBJ2-7; CDR3 protein: ASSQTSGFLYEQY
V gene: TRBV5-1; clone size: -; D gene: -; J gene: TRBJ1-1; CDR3 protein: ASSLTISNTEAF
V gene: TRBV2; clone size: once; D gene: TRBD1; J gene: TRBJ1-2; CDR3 protein: ASSGTGGSYGYT